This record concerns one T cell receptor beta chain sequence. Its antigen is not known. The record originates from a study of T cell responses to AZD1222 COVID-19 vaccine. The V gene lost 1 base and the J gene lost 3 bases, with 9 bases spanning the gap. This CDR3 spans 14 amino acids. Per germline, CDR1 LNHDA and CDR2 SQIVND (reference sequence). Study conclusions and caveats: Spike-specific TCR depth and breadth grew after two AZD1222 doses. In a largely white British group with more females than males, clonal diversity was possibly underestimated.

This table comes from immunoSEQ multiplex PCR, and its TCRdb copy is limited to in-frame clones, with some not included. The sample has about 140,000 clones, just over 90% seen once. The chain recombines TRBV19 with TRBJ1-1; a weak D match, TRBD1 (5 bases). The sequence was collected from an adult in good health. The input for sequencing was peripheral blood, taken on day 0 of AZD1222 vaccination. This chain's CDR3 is CASSIVGVYTEAFF. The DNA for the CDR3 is TGTGCCAGTAGTATAGTAGGGGTATACACTGAAGCTTTCTTT. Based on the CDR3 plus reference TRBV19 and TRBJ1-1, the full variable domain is DGGITQSPKYLFRKEGQNVTLSCEQNLNHDAMYWYRQDPGQGLRLIYYSQIVNDFQKGDIAEGYSVSREKKESFPLTVTSAQKNPTAFYLCASSIVGVYTEAFFGQGTRLTVV.